This TCR beta chain was identified in a study of CD8 T cells in ankylosing spondylitis. Preparation of TCR beta libraries was done by quantitative 5'-RACE with molecular barcodes. TCRdb redid the calling of the 5' RACE reads with MiXCR, one entry per CDR3 protein. This sample has fewer than 750,000 distinct CDR3 sequences, with roughly 19% found just once. This clonotype was found many times. The antigen remains undetermined. The CDR3 is 16 residues long. Germline loops: CDR1 MDHEN, CDR2 SYDVKM. Trimming pared 2 bases from V and 0 bases from J, leaving 14 bases between. Study-wide results and limits: As reported, disease-linked clones showed significant enrichment in matched ankylosing spondylitis synovial fluid. Disease-linked clones displayed a CD8+ phenotype and appeared relatively rarely in peripheral blood. Made up of eight highly homologous variants, a TCR beta motif appeared characteristic of ankylosing spondylitis blood. Some motif variants had been reported before (in reactive arthritis synovial fluid and blood).

This TCR was sampled from a male donor with ankylosing spondylitis. Sequenced input: blood, either unsorted or a sorted T cell fraction (not recorded which). This chain links TRBV28 with TRBJ2-7, with no clear D. CDR3: CASSLVLGESSYEQYF. As DNA, the CDR3 is TGTGCCAGCAGTTTAGTATTAGGAGAGAGCTCCTACGAGCAGTACTTC.